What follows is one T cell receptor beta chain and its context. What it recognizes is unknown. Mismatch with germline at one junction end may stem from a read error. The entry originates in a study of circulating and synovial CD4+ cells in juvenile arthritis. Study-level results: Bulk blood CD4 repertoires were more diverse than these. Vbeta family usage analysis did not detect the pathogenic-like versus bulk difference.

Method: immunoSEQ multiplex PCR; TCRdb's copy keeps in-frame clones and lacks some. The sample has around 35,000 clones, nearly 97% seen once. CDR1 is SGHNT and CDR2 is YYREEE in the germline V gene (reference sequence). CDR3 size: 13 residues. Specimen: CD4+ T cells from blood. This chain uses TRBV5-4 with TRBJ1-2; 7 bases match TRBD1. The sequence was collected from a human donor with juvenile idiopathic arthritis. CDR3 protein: CASSSTGADGYTF. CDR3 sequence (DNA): TGTGCCAGCAGCTCAACAGGGGCAGATGGGTACACCTTC.